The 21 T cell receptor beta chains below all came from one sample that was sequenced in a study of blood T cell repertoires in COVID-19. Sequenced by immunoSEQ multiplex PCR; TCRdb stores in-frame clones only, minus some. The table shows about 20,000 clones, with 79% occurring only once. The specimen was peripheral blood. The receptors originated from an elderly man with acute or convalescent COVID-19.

CDR3 protein: CASSSSTGMRTDTQYF. DNA for the CDR3: TGTGCCAGCAGTTCCTCGACAGGGATGCGCACAGATACGCAGTATTTT. The chain employs TRBV6-2 or TRBV6-3 and TRBJ2-3; 7 nucleotides agree with TRBD1. Germline values: CDR1 MNHEY, CDR2 SVGEGT. The CDR3 has 16 amino acids. With V trimmed by 4 bases and J by 1 base, 8 bases remained unmatched.

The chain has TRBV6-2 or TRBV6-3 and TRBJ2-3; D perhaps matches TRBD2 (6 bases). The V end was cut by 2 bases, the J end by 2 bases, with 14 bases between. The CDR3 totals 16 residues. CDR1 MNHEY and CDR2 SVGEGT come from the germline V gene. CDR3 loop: CASSYTAGPPTDTQYF. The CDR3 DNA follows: TGTGCCAGCAGTTACACAGCGGGCCCACCCACAGATACGCAGTATTTT.

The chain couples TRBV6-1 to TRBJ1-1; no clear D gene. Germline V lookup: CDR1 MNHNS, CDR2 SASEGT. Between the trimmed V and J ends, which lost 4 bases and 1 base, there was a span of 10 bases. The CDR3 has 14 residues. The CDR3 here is CASSAHSANTEAFF. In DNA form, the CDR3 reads TGTGCCAGCAGTGCCCACAGTGCGAACACTGAAGCTTTCTTT.

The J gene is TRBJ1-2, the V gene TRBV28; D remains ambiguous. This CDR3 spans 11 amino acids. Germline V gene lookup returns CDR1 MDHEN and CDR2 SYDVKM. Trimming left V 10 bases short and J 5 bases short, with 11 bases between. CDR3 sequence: CATADFYGYTF. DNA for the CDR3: TGTGCCACCGCGGACTTTTATGGCTACACCTTC.

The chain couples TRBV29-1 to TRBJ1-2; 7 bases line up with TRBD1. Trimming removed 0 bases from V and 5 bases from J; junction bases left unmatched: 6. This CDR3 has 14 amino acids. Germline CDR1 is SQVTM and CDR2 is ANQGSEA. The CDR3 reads CSVEDPGQTYGYTF. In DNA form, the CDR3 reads TGCAGCGTTGAAGATCCGGGACAGACTTATGGCTACACCTTC.

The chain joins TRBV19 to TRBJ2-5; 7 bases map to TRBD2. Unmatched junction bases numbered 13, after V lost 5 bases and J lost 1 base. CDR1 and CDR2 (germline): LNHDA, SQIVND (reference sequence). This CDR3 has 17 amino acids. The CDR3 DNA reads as TGTGCCAGTAGTTCCTGGACTAGAGTGGAAACCCAAGAGACCCAGTACTTC. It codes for CASSSWTRVETQETQYF.

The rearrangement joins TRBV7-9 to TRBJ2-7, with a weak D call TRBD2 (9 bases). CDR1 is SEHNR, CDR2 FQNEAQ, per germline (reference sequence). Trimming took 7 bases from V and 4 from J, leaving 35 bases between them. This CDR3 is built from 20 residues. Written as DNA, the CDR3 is TGTGCCAGCACCCCACCCGGGACAGGAGGCGTTGCGGGAGGGTTGTACGAGCAGTACTTC. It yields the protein CASTPPGTGGVAGGLYEQYF.

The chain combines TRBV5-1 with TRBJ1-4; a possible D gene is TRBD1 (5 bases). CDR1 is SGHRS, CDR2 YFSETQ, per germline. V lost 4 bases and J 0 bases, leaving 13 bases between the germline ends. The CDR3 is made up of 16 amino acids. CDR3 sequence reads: CASSRQPVSTNEKLFF. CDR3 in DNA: TGCGCCAGCAGCCGACAGCCAGTCTCAACTAATGAAAAACTGTTTTTT.

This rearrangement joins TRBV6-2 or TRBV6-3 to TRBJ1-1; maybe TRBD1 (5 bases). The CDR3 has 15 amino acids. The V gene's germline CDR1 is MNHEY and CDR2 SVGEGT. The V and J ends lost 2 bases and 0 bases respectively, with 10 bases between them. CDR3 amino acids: CASSYGRTMNTEAFF. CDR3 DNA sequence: TGTGCCAGCAGTTACGGGCGGACAATGAACACTGAAGCTTTCTTT.

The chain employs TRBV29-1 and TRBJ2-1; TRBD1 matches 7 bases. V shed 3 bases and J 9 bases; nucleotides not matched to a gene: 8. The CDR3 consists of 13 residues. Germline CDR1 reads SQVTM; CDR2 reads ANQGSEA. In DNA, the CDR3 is TGCAGCGTTGAGAGGGGGCCGAGGACTGAGCAGTTCTTC. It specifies CSVERGPRTEQFF.

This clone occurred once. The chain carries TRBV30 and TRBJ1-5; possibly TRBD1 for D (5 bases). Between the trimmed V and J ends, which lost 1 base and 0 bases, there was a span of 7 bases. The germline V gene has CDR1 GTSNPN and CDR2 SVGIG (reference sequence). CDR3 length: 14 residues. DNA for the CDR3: TGTGCCTGGAGTGCCGACAGTAGCAATCAGCCCCAGCATTTT. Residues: CAWSADSSNQPQHF.

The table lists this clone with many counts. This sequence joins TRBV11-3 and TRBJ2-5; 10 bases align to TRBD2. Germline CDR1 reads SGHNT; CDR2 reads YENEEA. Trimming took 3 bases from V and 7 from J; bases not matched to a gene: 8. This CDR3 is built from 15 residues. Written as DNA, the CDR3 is TGTGCCAGCAGCTTGGGCCTAGCGGGAGTTGGGACCCAGTACTTC. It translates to CASSLGLAGVGTQYF.

The DNA for the CDR3 is TGTGCCAGCAGTTTCCCCTACAGTTATGGCTACACCTTC. Translating it yields CASSFPYSYGYTF. The chain employs TRBV6-2 or TRBV6-3 and TRBJ1-2; D unresolved. The CDR3 loop spans 13 amino acids. Germline CDR1 reads MNHEY; CDR2 reads SVGEGT. V was shortened by 4 bases and J by 5 bases, with 11 bases between the two germline ends.

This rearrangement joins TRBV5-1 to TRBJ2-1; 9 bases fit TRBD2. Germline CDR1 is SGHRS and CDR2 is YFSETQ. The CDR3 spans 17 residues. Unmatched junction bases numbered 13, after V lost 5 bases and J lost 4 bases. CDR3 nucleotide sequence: TGCGCCAGCAGGCCTGCCGGGACTAGCAGCCTATACAATGAGCAGTTCTTC. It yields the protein CASRPAGTSSLYNEQFF.

The CDR3 loop reads CATSRAGGEQFF. CDR3 sequence (DNA): TGTGCCACCAGCAGGGCCGGCGGTGAGCAGTTCTTC. This rearrangement joins TRBV15 to TRBJ2-1; no reliable D call. The length of the CDR3 is 12 residues. CDR1 LNHNV and CDR2 YYDKDF come from the germline V gene (reference sequence). Trimming left V 3 bases short and J 9 bases short, with 9 bases between.

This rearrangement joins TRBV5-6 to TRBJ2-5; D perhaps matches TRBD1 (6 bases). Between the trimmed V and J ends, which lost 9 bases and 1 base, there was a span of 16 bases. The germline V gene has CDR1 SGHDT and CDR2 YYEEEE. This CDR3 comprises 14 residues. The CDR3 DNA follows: TGTGCCACCAGTCTAGGGGGATTCCAAGAGACCCAGTACTTC. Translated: CATSLGGFQETQYF.

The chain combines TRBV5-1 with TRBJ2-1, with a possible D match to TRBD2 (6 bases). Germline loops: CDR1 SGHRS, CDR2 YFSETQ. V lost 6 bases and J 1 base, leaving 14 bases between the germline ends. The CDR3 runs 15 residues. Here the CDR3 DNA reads TGCGCCAGCAAGTCCGCGGCGGGATCCTACAATGAGCAGTTCTTC. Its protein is CASKSAAGSYNEQFF.

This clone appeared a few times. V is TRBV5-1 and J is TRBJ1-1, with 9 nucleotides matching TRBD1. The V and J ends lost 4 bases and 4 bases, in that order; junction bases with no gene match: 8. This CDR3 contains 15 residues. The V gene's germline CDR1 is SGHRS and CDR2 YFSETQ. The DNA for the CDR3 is TGCGCCAGCAGCCCGACAGGGGGAGACGGCACTGAAGCTTTCTTT. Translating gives CASSPTGGDGTEAFF. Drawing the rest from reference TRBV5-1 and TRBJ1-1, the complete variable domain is KAGVTQTPRYLIKTRGQQVTLSCSPISGHRSVSWYQQTPGQGLQFLFEYFSETQRNKGNFPGRFSGRQFSNSRSEMNVSTLELGDSALYLCASSPTGGDGTEAFFGQGTRLTVV.

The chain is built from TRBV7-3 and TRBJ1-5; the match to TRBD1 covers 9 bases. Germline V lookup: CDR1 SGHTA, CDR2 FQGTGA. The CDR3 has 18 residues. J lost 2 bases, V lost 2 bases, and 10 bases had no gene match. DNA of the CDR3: TGTGCCAGCAGCTTATGGGATGAACAGGGGGCACGCAATCAGCCCCAGCATTTT. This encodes CASSLWDEQGARNQPQHF.

The CDR3 bases are TGTGCCAGCAGCTTGACTAGCGGCCCTACGAAAATACAGTTCTTC. This codes for CASSLTSGPTKIQFF. This sequence joins TRBV5-6 and TRBJ2-1; 8 bases map to TRBD2. Germline V CDR1 and CDR2: SGHDT, YYEEEE. The junction had 13 bases not matched to a gene; V was cut back by 1 base and J by 13 bases. There are 15 residues in the CDR3.

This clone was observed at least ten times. Written as DNA, the CDR3 is TGCAGCGTGGTCTACCCACGGGAGCAGTTCTTC. This gives the protein CSVVYPREQFF. The chain has TRBV29-1 and TRBJ2-1, with D hard to call. V was cut by 6 bases and J by 10 bases, with 13 bases left in between. Germline V lookup: CDR1 SQVTM, CDR2 ANQGSEA. This CDR3 is 11 amino acids long.